Only a few counts were recorded for the clone carrying this T cell receptor (beta chain). The antigen is unknown. The sample comes from a study of T cells in Graves' hyperthyroidism and ophthalmopathy. General study results and limits: Ophthalmopathy was told apart from stable hyperthyroidism by a 13 V-J model.

Template material for amplifying TCR beta CDR3 regions consisted of RNA transcripts. When the TCR CDR3 underwent first-round RT-PCR, the HTBI primer set was used. TCRdb reprocessed the multiplex PCR reads via MiXCR and lists one record per CDR3 protein. The sample has 600,000 or so distinct CDR3 sequences; just over 45% are singletons. The CDR3 is 13 residues long. CDR1 and CDR2 from the germline V gene are SNHLY and FYNNEI. Trimming stripped 10 bases from V and 1 base from J, with 14 bases between. Input material: peripheral blood or thyroid tissue (not recorded which). The clonotype comes from a woman aged 18-29 years with Graves' hyperthyroidism. The genes are TRBV2 and TRBJ2-7; perhaps TRBD2 as D (6 bases). CDR3 DNA sequence: TGTGCCATTACGACTAGTTCGTCCTACGAGCAGTACTTC. Amino acid sequence: CAITTSSSYEQYF.